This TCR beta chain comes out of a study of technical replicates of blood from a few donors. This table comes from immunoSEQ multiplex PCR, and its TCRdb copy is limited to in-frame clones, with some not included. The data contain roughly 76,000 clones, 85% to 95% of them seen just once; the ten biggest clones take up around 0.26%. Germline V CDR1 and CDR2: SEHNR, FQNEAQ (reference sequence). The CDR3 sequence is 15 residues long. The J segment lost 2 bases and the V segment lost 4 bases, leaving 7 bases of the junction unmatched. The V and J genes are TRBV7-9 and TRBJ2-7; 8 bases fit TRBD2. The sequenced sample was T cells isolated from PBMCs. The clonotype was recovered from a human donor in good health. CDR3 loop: CASSWISGMPYEQYF. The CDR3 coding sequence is TGTGCCAGCAGCTGGATTAGCGGGATGCCCTACGAGCAGTACTTC.